This TCR beta chain was recovered during a study of human T cells and chemical hapten exposure. Study summary: 2% DPC was applied to 2 cm by 2 cm of upper inner arm skin for sensitization. Doses of diphenylcyclopropenone went to the patients' scalps weekly throughout the roughly 24-week study. There were per-sample TCR yield variations, arising mainly from small pooled library volume differences. Upper back patch tests used 0.01% DPC, scored after 6 days.

TCRdb re-called the RACE reads through MiXCR, storing one row per CDR3 protein. The repertoire holds 95,000 to 150,000 distinct CDR3 sequences, with approximately 11% as singletons. The time point: patch test 3, about 24 weeks after DPC sensitization. Treatment meaning: therapeutic diphenylcyclopropenone sensitization with weekly scalp DPC. Trimming took off 1 base at V and 2 bases at J, with 12 bases between the two ends. Germline V gene sequence: CDR1 LGHDT, CDR2 YNNKEL (reference sequence). The CDR3 loop spans 17 amino acids. V and J are TRBV3-1 and TRBJ2-6, with D perhaps matching TRBD2 (5 bases). This material consisted of whole blood, taken in connection with sensitization to the hapten diphenylcyclopropenone (DPC). The sequence was collected from a woman between 45 and 65 years old with alopecia areata. Some clones in this sample may be carry-over from other donors' samples. The CDR3 DNA reads TGTGCCAGCAGCCAAGGAATGACGGGGACTGGGGCCAACGTCCTGACTTTC. Translated, it gives CASSQGMTGTGANVLTF.